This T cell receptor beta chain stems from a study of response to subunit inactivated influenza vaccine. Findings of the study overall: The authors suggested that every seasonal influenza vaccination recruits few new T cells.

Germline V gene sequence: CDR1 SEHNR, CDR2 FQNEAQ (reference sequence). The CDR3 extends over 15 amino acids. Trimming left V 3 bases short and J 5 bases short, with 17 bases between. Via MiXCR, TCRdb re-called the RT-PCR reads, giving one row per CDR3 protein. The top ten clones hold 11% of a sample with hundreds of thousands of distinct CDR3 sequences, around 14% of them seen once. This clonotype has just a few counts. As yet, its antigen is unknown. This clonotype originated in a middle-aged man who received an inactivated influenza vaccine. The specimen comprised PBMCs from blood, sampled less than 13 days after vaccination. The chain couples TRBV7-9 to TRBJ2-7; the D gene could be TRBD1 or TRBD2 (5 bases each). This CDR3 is CASSFGDLYSHEQYF. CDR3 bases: TGTGCCAGCAGCTTTGGGGACCTGTACAGCCACGAGCAGTACTTC.